Sequencing of this T cell receptor (beta chain) was carried out in a study of T cells in localized non-small cell lung cancer. Findings and limits, study-wide: Adjacent uninvolved lung tissue had the highest T cell clonality, exceeding tumor. Greater blood T cell density accompanied longer overall survival. Adjacent lung exhibited a median of about 50 among the 100 most abundant tumor clones. Without multi-region sequencing, intratumor heterogeneity could not be excluded.

Turning to this clone: Antigen unknown.

V shed 4 bases and J shed 5 bases, with 12 bases lying between them. The CDR3 consists of 14 residues. Germline assignment: CDR1 SGHDN and CDR2 FVKESK. This table comes from immunoSEQ multiplex PCR, and its TCRdb copy is limited to in-frame clones, with some not included. The sample consists of about 11,000 clones, over 90% of them appearing once. The chain joins TRBV14 to TRBJ1-3; possible D gene TRBD1, 5 bases. The sample here was peripheral blood, taken before any cancer treatment. The TCR originated in a male donor older than 55 with stage III lung adenocarcinoma. CDR3 loop: CASSRGAPRNTIYF. DNA for the CDR3: TGTGCCAGCAGCCGCGGGGCGCCTCGAAACACCATATATTTT.